This TCR beta chain was sequenced in a study of blood T cell repertoires in COVID-19. Only in-frame clones appear in the TCRdb table, and some are missing; sequencing was by immunoSEQ multiplex PCR. The sample has 200,000 to 250,000 clones; more than 80% are singletons. The junction had 4 bases not matched to a gene; V was cut back by 5 bases and J by 2 bases. CDR3 length: 15 amino acids. Germline CDR1 reads SGHTA; CDR2 reads FQGTGA. Seattle patients were enrolled while actively infected and followed longitudinally. The sequencing sample was made of peripheral blood. The chain combines TRBV7-3 with TRBJ2-1, with 9 bases lining up with TRBD2. This receptor was taken from a woman of 80 years or more with COVID-19, enrolled during active disease. CDR3 nucleotides: TGTGCCAGCAGCAAGACTAGCGGTGCCTACAATGAGCAGTTCTTC. This encodes CASSKTSGAYNEQFF.